This paragraph reports one TCR beta chain. The identical CDR3 is also encoded by other nucleotide sequences in the sample. This sample is part of a study of radiotherapy plus CTLA-4 blockade in lung cancer. Clones were read by immunoSEQ multiplex PCR, and TCRdb kept only the in-frame ones, dropping some. The sample has some 90,000 clones, 75% to 90% seen once. Enrolled patients, whose metastatic non-small-cell lung cancer was chemo-refractory, received focal radiation plus CTLA-4 blockade with ipilimumab. Trimming took off 2 bases at V and 0 bases at J, with 7 bases between the two ends. The CDR3 runs to 14 residues. Germline values: CDR1 SGHRS, CDR2 YFSETQ.

The receptor was isolated from a human donor with non-small cell lung cancer who had stable disease on radiotherapy plus ipilimumab. The chain has TRBV5-1 and TRBJ2-3, with D perhaps TRBD2 (6 bases). Sequenced here: peripheral blood, sampled from a patient treated with radiotherapy plus ipilimumab. The CDR3 loop is CASSLGTSTDTQYF. Here the CDR3 DNA reads TGCGCCAGCAGCTTAGGGACTAGCACAGATACGCAGTATTTT.